Sequencing of this T cell receptor (beta chain) was carried out in a study of T cells in Graves' hyperthyroidism and ophthalmopathy. General study results and limits: Blood also showed most of the thyroid clonotypes that were expanded above 0.001. In validation, the model predicted ophthalmopathy. These predictions came a median roughly 6.5 months before onset. A model using 13 V-J features told ophthalmopathy apart from stable hyperthyroidism.

Only a few counts were recorded for this clonotype. Its antigen is undetermined. The CDR3 spans 21 residues. Per germline, CDR1 LNHNV and CDR2 YYDKDF (reference sequence). V lost 3 bases to trimming and J lost 0 bases, with 27 bases between them. Clinical symptoms, serum thyroxine and TRAb, thyroid ultrasound and orbital computed tomography were used for the diagnoses. Template material for amplifying TCR beta CDR3 regions consisted of RNA transcripts. During a first-round RT-PCR of the TCR CDR3, the HTBI primer set was used. TCRdb redid the calling of the multiplex PCR reads with MiXCR, one entry per CDR3 protein. This sample yields roughly 570,000 distinct CDR3 sequences, of which roughly 50% are seen a single time; roughly 19% belongs to the top ten.

The V gene is TRBV15, the J gene TRBJ1-3; D gene uncertain. The sequence was obtained from an adult woman with Graves' disease, either hyperthyroidism or ophthalmopathy (not recorded which). Sequencing used peripheral blood or thyroid tissue (not recorded which). The CDR3 here is CATSSLTVAGHTRYSGNTIYF. The CDR3, as DNA: TGTGCCACCAGCAGCTTAACGGTGGCTGGGCACACCCGTTACTCTGGAAACACCATATATTTT.